The present T cell receptor (beta chain) was sequenced within a study of blood T cell repertoires in COVID-19. Per the authors' pipeline: Quantification of nucleated cells was approximated via reference gene primer amplification. Sequenced by immunoSEQ multiplex PCR; TCRdb stores in-frame clones only, minus some. The V and J calls and clone size were taken over from that table, and D and trimming were inferred from the DNA. The sample shows approximately 40,000 clones, about 86% of them seen only once. The sequence derives from a human donor in a cohort sampled during active COVID-19. The specimen was peripheral blood.

The CDR3 sequence is CASGPSGGTEAFF. The CDR3 region has the DNA TGTGCTAGTGGTCCATCAGGAGGCACTGAAGCTTTCTTT. The rearrangement links TRBV12-5 to TRBJ1-1; D is uncertain. The CDR3 contains 13 residues. Germline V gives CDR1 LGHNT, CDR2 FRNRAP. V was trimmed by 5 bases and J by 4 bases, leaving 11 bases between them. Full variable domain (remainder filled in from reference TRBV12-5 and TRBJ1-1): DARVTQTPRHKVTEMGQEVTMRCQPILGHNTVFWYRQTMMQGLELLAYFRNRAPLDDSGMPKDRFSAEMPDATLATLKIQPSEPRDSAVYFCASGPSGGTEAFFGQGTRLTVV.